Below are 15 T cell receptor beta chains sequenced from a single sample in a study of T-cell memory formation after mild COVID-19. TCRdb analysed the 5' RACE reads with MiXCR anew, one entry per CDR3 protein. The repertoire holds around 320,000 distinct CDR3 sequences, with 19% as singletons. Sample: PBMCs or a T cell subset sorted from them (not recorded which). These receptors were obtained from a man in his late teens or twenties who had mild COVID-19 (a few samples of this study predate the infection). Cell type and time point are not known.

This clonotype has only a few counts. The chain combines TRBV6-2 or TRBV6-3 with TRBJ2-5, with D perhaps TRBD2 (6 bases). This CDR3 spans 17 amino acids. In germline, CDR1 is MNHEY, CDR2 SVGEGT. The germline V and J ends were trimmed by 2 bases and 1 base, with 17 bases remaining between them. The CDR3 nucleotides read TGTGCCAGCAGTTACGCCCGACTAGAGCGGCTCCAAGAGACCCAGTACTTC. Encoded protein: CASSYARLERLQETQYF.

This clonotype occurred once. The rearrangement joins TRBV9 to TRBJ2-4, with a tentative D call TRBD2 (6 bases). The V and J ends lost 7 bases and 1 base respectively, with 27 bases between them. The CDR3 is made up of 19 amino acids. Germline V gene lookup returns CDR1 SGDLS and CDR2 YYNGEE. The CDR3 loop reads CASSAVEGPLFGAKNIQYF. DNA of the CDR3: TGTGCCAGCTCAGCGGTGGAGGGGCCTCTTTTTGGGGCCAAAAACATTCAGTACTTC.

This clonotype was observed a handful of times. This rearrangement joins TRBV5-1 to TRBJ2-2, with D uncertain. The V and J ends lost 2 bases and 4 bases respectively, with 3 bases between them. Germline V lookup: CDR1 SGHRS, CDR2 YFSETQ. The CDR3 covers 12 residues. The chain's CDR3 is CASSFATGELFF. The CDR3 nucleotides are TGCGCCAGCAGCTTCGCCACCGGGGAGCTGTTTTTT. The variable domain in full, completed from reference TRBV5-1 and TRBJ2-2, reads KAGVTQTPRYLIKTRGQQVTLSCSPISGHRSVSWYQQTPGQGLQFLFEYFSETQRNKGNFPGRFSGRQFSNSRSEMNVSTLELGDSALYLCASSFATGELFFGEGSRLTVL.

This chain connects TRBV7-8 to TRBJ1-3, with D unclear. Germline lookup yields CDR1 SGHVS and CDR2 FQNEAQ. There are 15 residues in the CDR3. The V and J ends lost 5 bases and 0 bases respectively, with 11 bases between them. CDR3 loop: CASSTRRSSGNTIYF. The CDR3 DNA is TGTGCCAGCAGCACCCGACGTAGCTCTGGAAACACCATATATTTT. The variable domain in full, completed from reference TRBV7-8 and TRBJ1-3, reads GAGVSQSPRYKVAKRGQDVALRCDPISGHVSLFWYQQALGQGPEFLTYFQNEAQLDKSGLPSDRFFAERPEGSVSTLKIQRTQQEDSAVYLCASSTRRSSGNTIYFGEGSWLTVV.

This clonotype was seen a handful of times. The chain recombines TRBV29-1 with TRBJ2-5; D is possibly TRBD1 (5 bases). The germline gives CDR1 SQVTM, CDR2 ANQGSEA. V gave up 3 bases and J gave up 4 bases, with 18 bases separating them. This CDR3 spans 15 amino acids. CDR3 nucleotides: TGCAGCGTTGAGCAGGGCCCCTTATGGGGAGAGACCCAGTACTTC. Translated: CSVEQGPLWGETQYF.

The chain carries TRBV12-3 or TRBV12-4 and TRBJ2-5, with D uncertain. V lost 5 bases and J lost 5, with 6 bases in between. This CDR3 region has 11 residues. The CDR3 sequence is CASSGVETQYF. The CDR3 nucleotides are TGTGCCAGCAGTGGGGTGGAGACCCAGTACTTC.

This clonotype was detected a few times. V is TRBV7-2 and J is TRBJ2-1, with D perhaps TRBD1 (5 bases). The germline V gene encodes CDR1 SGHTA and CDR2 FQGNSA. The CDR3 is made up of 14 amino acids. Trimming shortened V by 3 bases and J by 0 bases, and 6 bases separated the two germline ends. CDR3 loop: CASSFRASYNEQFF. The CDR3 bases are TGTGCCAGCAGCTTCAGGGCCTCCTACAATGAGCAGTTCTTC.

This clonotype was seen a few times. The gene calls are TRBV5-1 and TRBJ1-3; 8 positions agree with TRBD1. The germline gives CDR1 SGHRS, CDR2 YFSETQ. The CDR3 extends over 18 amino acids. V was pared by 0 bases and J by 3 bases, with 11 bases of the junction left unmatched. In DNA form, the CDR3 reads TGCGCCAGCAGCTTGGAGCAGGGGGCAGGTGCTTTTGGAAACACCATATATTTT. As protein: CASSLEQGAGAFGNTIYF.

The V call is TRBV10-3, the J call TRBJ1-2; 8 positions match TRBD1. The CDR3 has 18 residues. Trimming took 0 bases from V and 0 from J; bases not matched to a gene: 9. Germline CDR1 is ENHRY and CDR2 is SYGVKD. In DNA form, the CDR3 reads TGTGCCATCAGTGAGTCCACTGGACAGGGAAGGGCTAACTATGGCTACACCTTC. This sequence encodes CAISESTGQGRANYGYTF.

This clonotype was observed a handful of times. The chain is built from TRBV5-4 and TRBJ2-5; 7 bases line up with TRBD1. This CDR3 spans 16 amino acids. Germline lookup yields CDR1 SGHNT and CDR2 YYREEE (reference sequence). J was trimmed by 5 bases and V by 4 bases; bases with no gene match: 14. DNA for the CDR3: TGTGCCAGCAGCACTCGGACAGGCCGCGGGTCGGAGACCCAGTACTTC. Amino acid sequence: CASSTRTGRGSETQYF.

This sequence joins TRBV7-2 and TRBJ1-2; 10 bases align to TRBD1. After removal of 5 bases from V and 2 bases from J, the junction contained 8 bases not matched to a gene. The CDR3 consists of 16 residues. Germline loops: CDR1 SGHTA, CDR2 FQGNSA. Here the CDR3 DNA reads TGTGCCAGCAGCAAAGCCCCGGGACAGGGGAACTATGGCTACACCTTC. Translating gives CASSKAPGQGNYGYTF.

The J gene is TRBJ1-3, the V gene TRBV5-1; D gene unclear. Deletions cut 3 bases from V and 0 bases from J, with 7 bases between. Germline V lookup: CDR1 SGHRS, CDR2 YFSETQ. The CDR3 covers 14 residues. CDR3 sequence (DNA): TGCGCCAGCAGCTCCGCGGGCTCTGGAAACACCATATATTTT. It is translated as CASSSAGSGNTIYF. Combining the CDR3 with reference TRBV5-1 and TRBJ1-3 gives the whole variable domain KAGVTQTPRYLIKTRGQQVTLSCSPISGHRSVSWYQQTPGQGLQFLFEYFSETQRNKGNFPGRFSGRQFSNSRSEMNVSTLELGDSALYLCASSSAGSGNTIYFGEGSWLTVV.

This chain connects TRBV11-2 to TRBJ2-7; 12 positions agree with TRBD2. Germline trimming cut 6 bases from V and 4 bases from J; bases unmatched to any gene: 4. This CDR3 contains 14 residues. CDR1 SGHAT and CDR2 FQNNGV come from the germline V gene. The CDR3 DNA sequence: TGTGCCAGCAGAGGACTAGCGGGGAGATACGAGCAGTACTTC. It codes for CASRGLAGRYEQYF.

This clonotype was counted between two and nine times. The chain joins TRBV20-1 to TRBJ2-7; TRBD1 or TRBD2 may be the D gene (5 bases each). The CDR3 has 16 residues. From germline, CDR1 is DFQATT and CDR2 SNEGSKA (reference sequence). The V gene lost 0 bases and the J gene lost 0 bases, with 15 bases spanning the gap. The CDR3 sequence is CSARDIRAGSSYEQYV. The CDR3, as DNA: TGCAGTGCTAGAGATATCCGGGCAGGGAGCTCCTACGAGCAGTACGTC.

The chain links TRBV24-1 to TRBJ1-1; D unresolved. V was pared by 7 bases and J by 5 bases, with 7 bases between. Germline CDR1 and CDR2: KGHDR and SFDVKD. The CDR3 consists of 11 residues. CDR3 in amino acids: CATRAGTEAFF. The DNA for the CDR3 is TGTGCCACCAGGGCCGGGACTGAAGCTTTCTTT.